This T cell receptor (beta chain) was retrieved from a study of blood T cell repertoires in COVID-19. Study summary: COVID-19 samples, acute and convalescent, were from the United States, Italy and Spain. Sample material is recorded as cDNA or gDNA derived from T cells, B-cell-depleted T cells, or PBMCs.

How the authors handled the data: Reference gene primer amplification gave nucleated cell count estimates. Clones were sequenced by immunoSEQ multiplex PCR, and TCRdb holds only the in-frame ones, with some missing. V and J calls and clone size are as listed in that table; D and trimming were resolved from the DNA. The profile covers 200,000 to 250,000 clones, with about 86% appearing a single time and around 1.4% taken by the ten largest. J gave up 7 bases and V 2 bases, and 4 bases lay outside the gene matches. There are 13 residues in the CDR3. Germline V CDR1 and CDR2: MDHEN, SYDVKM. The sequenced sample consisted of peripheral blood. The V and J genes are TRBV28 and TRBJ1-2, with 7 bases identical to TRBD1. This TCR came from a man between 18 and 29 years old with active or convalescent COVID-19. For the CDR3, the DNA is TGTGCCAGCAGTTTACGGCAGGGGGGTGGCTACACCTTC. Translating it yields CASSLRQGGGYTF.